Below, 9 T cell receptor beta chains from the same sample are listed, as sequenced in a study of T cell repertoires in cytomegalovirus infection. Antigen specificity for these receptors is unknown. TCRdb used MiXCR to reprocess the reads, holding one entry per CDR3 protein. The sample consists of approximately 73,000 distinct CDR3 sequences, roughly 39% of them appearing once. The starting material was CD8+ T cells from cultured PBMCs, obtained from culture after CMV antigen stimulation. These receptors were taken from a human donor in good health (CMV status not recorded). Some clones in this sample may be carry-over from other donors' samples.

The genes are TRBV7-6 and TRBJ1-4, with 10 bases identical to TRBD1. Germline CDR1 reads SGHVS; CDR2 reads FNYEAQ. V was pared by 4 bases and J by 8 bases, with 7 bases of the junction left unmatched. The CDR3 totals 15 residues. The chain's CDR3 is CASSSTGQGREKLFF. In DNA, the CDR3 is TGTGCCAGCAGCTCGACGGGACAGGGGAGGGAAAAACTGTTTTTT.

This clonotype was counted between two and nine times. The chain recombines TRBV20-1 with TRBJ1-6, with a weak D call TRBD1 (5 bases). This CDR3 region has 15 residues. The germline CDR1 and CDR2 sequences are DFQATT and SNEGSKA (reference sequence). Trimming left V 4 bases short and J 8 bases short, with 18 bases between. The CDR3 spells CSAKDRDEGYSPLHF. The CDR3 DNA is TGCAGTGCTAAGGACCGGGACGAGGGGTATTCACCCCTCCACTTT.

The chain couples TRBV29-1 to TRBJ1-3, with D perhaps TRBD1 (5 bases). The V and J ends lost 3 bases and 2 bases respectively, with 11 bases between them. The CDR3 loop spans 14 amino acids. CDR1 is SQVTM and CDR2 is ANQGSEA in the germline V gene. CDR3: CSVDRREPGNTIYF. CDR3 nucleotides: TGCAGCGTTGATCGCAGGGAGCCTGGAAACACCATATATTTT.

The rearrangement links TRBV27 to TRBJ2-5, with D possibly TRBD1 on 6 matching bases. This CDR3 contains 15 residues. V dropped 5 bases and J dropped 2 bases, with 15 bases sitting between them. Germline V CDR1 and CDR2: MNHEY, SMNVEV (reference sequence). The CDR3 here is CASSGFGQRQETQYF. CDR3 sequence (DNA): TGTGCCAGCAGTGGATTTGGACAGCGTCAAGAGACCCAGTACTTC.

This clonotype occurred a few times. This chain joins TRBV7-6 and TRBJ1-1, with a possible D match to TRBD1 (6 bases). This CDR3 is built from 14 residues. V lost 3 bases, J lost 1 base, and 9 bases lay in between. Germline CDR1 is SGHVS and CDR2 is FNYEAQ. The CDR3 DNA reads as TGTGCCAGCAGCTTGGACAGAACGAACACTGAAGCTTTCTTT. It is translated as CASSLDRTNTEAFF.

The gene calls are TRBV7-9 and TRBJ2-5; 8 nucleotides match TRBD2. CDR1 is SEHNR and CDR2 is FQNEAQ in the germline V gene (reference sequence). V dropped 4 bases and J dropped 7; count of bases not matched to a gene: 11. This CDR3 is 15 amino acids long. CDR3: CASSSTGLASRTQYF. The CDR3 nucleotides read TGTGCCAGCAGCTCTACCGGACTAGCATCTCGGACCCAGTACTTC.

The rearrangement joins TRBV28 to TRBJ1-3; D unresolved. Between the trimmed V and J ends, which lost 6 bases and 3 bases, there was a span of 15 bases. CDR1 is MDHEN and CDR2 is SYDVKM in the germline V gene. This CDR3 is built from 15 residues. The CDR3 here is CASRPGISGGNTIYF. The CDR3 DNA is TGTGCCAGCAGACCGGGCATCTCTGGTGGAAACACCATATATTTT.

The chain joins TRBV7-2 to TRBJ2-5; D remains unclear. The CDR3 loop spans 14 amino acids. Germline CDR1 reads SGHTA; CDR2 reads FQGNSA. Trimming left V 5 bases short and J 2 bases short, with 12 bases between. The DNA of the CDR3 is TGTGCCAGCAGCGAATGGGCGGAACAAGAGACCCAGTACTTC. Translating it yields CASSEWAEQETQYF.

The chain recombines TRBV7-6 with TRBJ2-2, with D possibly being TRBD1 (7 bases). The V end lost 0 bases, the J end lost 4 bases, and 15 bases lay between the germline ends. The CDR3 has 17 amino acids. CDR1 and CDR2 (germline): SGHVS, FNYEAQ. The CDR3 DNA reads TGTGCCAGCAGCTTAGCGCAGGGGGGCGGCGGCACCGGGGAGCTGTTTTTT. It yields the protein CASSLAQGGGGTGELFF. The full variable domain, with the rest looked up from reference TRBV7-6 and TRBJ2-2, is GAGVSQSPRYKVTKRGQDVALRCDPISGHVSLYWYRQALGQGPEFLTYFNYEAQQDKSGLPNDRFSAERPEGSISTLTIQRTEQRDSAMYRCASSLAQGGGGTGELFFGEGSRLTVL.